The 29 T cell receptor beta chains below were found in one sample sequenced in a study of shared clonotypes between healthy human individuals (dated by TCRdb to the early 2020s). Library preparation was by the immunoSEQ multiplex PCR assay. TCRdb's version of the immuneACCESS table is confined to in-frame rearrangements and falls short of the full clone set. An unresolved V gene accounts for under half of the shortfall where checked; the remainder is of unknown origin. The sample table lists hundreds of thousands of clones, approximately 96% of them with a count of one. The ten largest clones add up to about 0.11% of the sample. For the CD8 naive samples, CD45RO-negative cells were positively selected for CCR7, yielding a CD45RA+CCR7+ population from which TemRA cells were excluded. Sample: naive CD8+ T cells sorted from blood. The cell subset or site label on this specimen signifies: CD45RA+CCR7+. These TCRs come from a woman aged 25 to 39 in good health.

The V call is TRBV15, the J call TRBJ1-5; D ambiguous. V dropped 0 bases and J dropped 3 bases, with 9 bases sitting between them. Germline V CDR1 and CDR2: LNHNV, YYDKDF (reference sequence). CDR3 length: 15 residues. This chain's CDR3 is CATSRDLGVNQPQHF. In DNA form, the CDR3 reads TGTGCCACCAGCAGAGATTTGGGCGTCAATCAGCCCCAGCATTTT. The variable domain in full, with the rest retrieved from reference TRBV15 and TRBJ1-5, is DAMVIQNPRYQVTQFGKPVTLSCSQTLNHNVMYWYQQKSSQAPKLLFHYYDKDFNNEADTPDNFQSRRPNTSFCFLDIRSPGLGDTAMYLCATSRDLGVNQPQHFGDGTRLSIL.

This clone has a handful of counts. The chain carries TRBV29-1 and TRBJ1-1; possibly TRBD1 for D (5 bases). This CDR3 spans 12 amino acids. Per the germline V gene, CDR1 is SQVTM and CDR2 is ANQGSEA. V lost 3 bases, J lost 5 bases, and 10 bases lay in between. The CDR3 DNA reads TGCAGCGTTGACGGGGGATGGACTGAAGCTTTCTTT. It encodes CSVDGGWTEAFF.

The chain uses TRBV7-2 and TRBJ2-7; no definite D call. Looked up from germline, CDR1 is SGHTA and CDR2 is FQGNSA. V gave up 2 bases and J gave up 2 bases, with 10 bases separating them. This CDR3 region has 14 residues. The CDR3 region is CASSLFGQTYEQYF. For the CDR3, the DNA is TGTGCCAGCAGCTTATTCGGCCAGACCTACGAGCAGTACTTC.

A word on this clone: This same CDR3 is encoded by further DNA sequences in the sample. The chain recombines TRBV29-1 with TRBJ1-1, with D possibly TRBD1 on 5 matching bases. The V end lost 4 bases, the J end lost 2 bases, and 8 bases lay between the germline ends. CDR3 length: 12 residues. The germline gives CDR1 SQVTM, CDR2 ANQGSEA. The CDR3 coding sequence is TGCAGCGTTGTGGGGGGTAACACTGAAGCTTTCTTT. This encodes CSVVGGNTEAFF.

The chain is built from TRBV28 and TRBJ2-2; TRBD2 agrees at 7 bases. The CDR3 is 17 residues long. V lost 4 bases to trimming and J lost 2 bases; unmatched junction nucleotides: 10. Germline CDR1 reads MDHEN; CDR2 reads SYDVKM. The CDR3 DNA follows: TGTGCCAGCAGTTCAACCGGGACTATCTTTAACACCGGGGAGCTGTTTTTT. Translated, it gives CASSSTGTIFNTGELFF.

In nucleotides, the CDR3 is TGCGCCAGCAGTGGGGGGGGCGGGGATACGCAGTATTTT. Translating gives CASSGGGGDTQYF. This chain joins TRBV10-2 and TRBJ2-3; D is perhaps TRBD2 (7 bases). The CDR3 contains 13 residues. The V gene lost 4 bases and the J gene lost 6 bases, with 11 bases spanning the gap. From germline, CDR1 is WSHSY and CDR2 SAAADI.

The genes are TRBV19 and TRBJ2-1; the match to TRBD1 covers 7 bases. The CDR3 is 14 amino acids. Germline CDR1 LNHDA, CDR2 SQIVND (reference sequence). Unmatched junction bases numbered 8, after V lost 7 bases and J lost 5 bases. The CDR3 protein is CASMGQPMDNEQFF. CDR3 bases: TGTGCCAGTATGGGACAGCCGATGGACAATGAGCAGTTCTTC. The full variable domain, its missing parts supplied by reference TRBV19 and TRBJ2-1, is DGGITQSPKYLFRKEGQNVTLSCEQNLNHDAMYWYRQDPGQGLRLIYYSQIVNDFQKGDIAEGYSVSREKKESFPLTVTSAQKNPTAFYLCASMGQPMDNEQFFGPGTRLTVL.

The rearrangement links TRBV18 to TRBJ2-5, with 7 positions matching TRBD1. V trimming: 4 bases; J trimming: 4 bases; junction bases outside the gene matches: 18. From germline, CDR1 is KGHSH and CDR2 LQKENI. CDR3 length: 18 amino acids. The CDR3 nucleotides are TGTGCCAGCTCACTTACCCTATTGGACAGGTCAGGGCGAGAGACCCAGTACTTC. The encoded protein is CASSLTLLDRSGRETQYF.

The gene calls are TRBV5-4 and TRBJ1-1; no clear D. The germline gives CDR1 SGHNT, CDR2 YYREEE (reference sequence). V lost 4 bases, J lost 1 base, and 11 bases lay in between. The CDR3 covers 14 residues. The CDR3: CASSQDHENTEAFF. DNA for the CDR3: TGTGCCAGCAGCCAAGATCACGAGAACACTGAAGCTTTCTTT. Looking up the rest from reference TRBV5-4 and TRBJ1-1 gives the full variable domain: ETGVTQSPTHLIKTRGQQVTLRCSSQSGHNTVSWYQQALGQGPQFIFQYYREEENGRGNFPPRFSGLQFPNYSSELNVNALELDDSALYLCASSQDHENTEAFFGQGTRLTVV.

The CDR3 spells CASSQALPKNTYEQYF. The CDR3 nucleotides are TGCGCCAGCAGCCAAGCACTACCGAAAAACACCTACGAGCAGTACTTC. This chain joins TRBV4-1 and TRBJ2-7; D not resolved. Germline values: CDR1 MGHRA, CDR2 YSYEKL. Trimming removed 1 base at V and 2 bases at J, with 15 bases between. The length of the CDR3 is 16 residues.

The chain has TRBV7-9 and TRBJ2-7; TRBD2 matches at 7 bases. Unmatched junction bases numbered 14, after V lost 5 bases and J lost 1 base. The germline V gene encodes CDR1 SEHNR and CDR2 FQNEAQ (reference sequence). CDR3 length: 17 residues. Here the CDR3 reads CASSPHPGTSDSYEQYF. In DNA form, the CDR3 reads TGTGCCAGCAGCCCCCACCCGGGAACTAGCGATTCCTACGAGCAGTACTTC.

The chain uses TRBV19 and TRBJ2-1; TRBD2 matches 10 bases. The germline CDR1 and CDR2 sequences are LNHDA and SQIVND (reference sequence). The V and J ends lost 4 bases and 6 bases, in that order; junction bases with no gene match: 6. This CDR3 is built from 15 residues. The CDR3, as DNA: TGTGCCAGTAGTACCTCCGGGACTAGCGCCAATGAGCAGTTCTTC. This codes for CASSTSGTSANEQFF. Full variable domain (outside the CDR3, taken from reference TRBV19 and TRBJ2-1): DGGITQSPKYLFRKEGQNVTLSCEQNLNHDAMYWYRQDPGQGLRLIYYSQIVNDFQKGDIAEGYSVSREKKESFPLTVTSAQKNPTAFYLCASSTSGTSANEQFFGPGTRLTVL.

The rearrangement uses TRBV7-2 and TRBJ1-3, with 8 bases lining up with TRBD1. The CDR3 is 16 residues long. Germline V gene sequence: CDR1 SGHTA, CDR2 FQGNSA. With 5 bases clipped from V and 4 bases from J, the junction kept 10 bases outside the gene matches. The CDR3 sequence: CASSQGLGTGGNTIYF. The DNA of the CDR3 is TGTGCCAGCAGCCAGGGTTTGGGGACAGGAGGAAACACCATATATTTT.

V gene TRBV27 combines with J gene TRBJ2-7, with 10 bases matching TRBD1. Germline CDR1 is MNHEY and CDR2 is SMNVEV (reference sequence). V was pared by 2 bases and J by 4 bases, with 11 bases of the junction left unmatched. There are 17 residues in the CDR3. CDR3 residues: CASSLGYWGQGMYEQYF. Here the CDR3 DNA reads TGTGCCAGCAGTTTAGGGTATTGGGGACAGGGGATGTACGAGCAGTACTTC.

CDR3 coding DNA: TGTGCCAGCAGCGGACAGGTCTTGGTTGCGGCGTCCTACGAGCAGTACTTC. It yields the protein CASSGQVLVAASYEQYF. V and J are TRBV7-9 and TRBJ2-7; 7 bases fit TRBD1. Trimming cost V 5 bases and J 1 base; bases outside gene matches: 14. The CDR3 has 17 amino acids. Germline lookup yields CDR1 SEHNR and CDR2 FQNEAQ (reference sequence).

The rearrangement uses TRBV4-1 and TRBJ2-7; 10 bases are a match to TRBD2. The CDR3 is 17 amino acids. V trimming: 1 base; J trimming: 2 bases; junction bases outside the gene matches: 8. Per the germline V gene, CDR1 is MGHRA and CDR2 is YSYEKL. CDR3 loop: CASSQGSSGRFAYEQYF. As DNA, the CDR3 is TGCGCCAGCAGCCAAGGTTCTAGCGGGAGATTTGCCTACGAGCAGTACTTC.

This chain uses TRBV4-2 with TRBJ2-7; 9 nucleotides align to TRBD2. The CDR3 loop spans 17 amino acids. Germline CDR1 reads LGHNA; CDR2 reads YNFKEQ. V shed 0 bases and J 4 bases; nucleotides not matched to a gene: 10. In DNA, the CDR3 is TGTGCCAGCAGCCAAGAAGATAGCGGGAGAGGCATTTACGAGCAGTACTTC. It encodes CASSQEDSGRGIYEQYF.

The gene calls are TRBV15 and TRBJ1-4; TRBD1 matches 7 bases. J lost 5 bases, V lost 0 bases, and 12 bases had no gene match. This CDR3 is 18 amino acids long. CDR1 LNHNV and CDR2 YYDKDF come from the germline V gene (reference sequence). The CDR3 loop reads CATSRDGVGGGQNEKLFF. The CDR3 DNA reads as TGTGCCACCAGCAGAGATGGAGTAGGGGGCGGGCAAAATGAAAAACTGTTTTTT.

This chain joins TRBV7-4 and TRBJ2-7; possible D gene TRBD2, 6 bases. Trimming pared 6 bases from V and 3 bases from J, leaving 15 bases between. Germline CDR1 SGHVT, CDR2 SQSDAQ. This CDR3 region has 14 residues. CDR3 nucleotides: TGTGCCAGCAGTCTGGGCGGGACCTTCTACGAGCAGTACTTC. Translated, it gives CASSLGGTFYEQYF.

The CDR3 DNA reads TGTGCCAGCAGTTTTACAGAAGGCTACACCTTC. Its translation is CASSFTEGYTF. The chain employs TRBV28 and TRBJ1-2; D gene ambiguous. Looked up from germline, CDR1 is MDHEN and CDR2 is SYDVKM. The CDR3 covers 11 residues. Trimming took off 3 bases at V and 8 bases at J, with 7 bases between the two ends.

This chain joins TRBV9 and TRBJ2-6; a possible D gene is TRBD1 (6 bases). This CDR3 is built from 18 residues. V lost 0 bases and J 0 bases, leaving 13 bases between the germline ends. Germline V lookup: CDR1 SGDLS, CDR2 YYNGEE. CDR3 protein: CASSVADRPSSGANVLTF. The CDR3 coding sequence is TGTGCCAGCAGCGTAGCTGACAGGCCGTCCTCTGGGGCCAACGTCCTGACTTTC.

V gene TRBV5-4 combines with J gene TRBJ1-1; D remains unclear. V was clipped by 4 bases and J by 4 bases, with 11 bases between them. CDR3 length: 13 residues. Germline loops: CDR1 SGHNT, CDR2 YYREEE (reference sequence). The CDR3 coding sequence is TGTGCCAGCAGCCCGTGGGGTGGCACTGAAGCTTTCTTT. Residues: CASSPWGGTEAFF.

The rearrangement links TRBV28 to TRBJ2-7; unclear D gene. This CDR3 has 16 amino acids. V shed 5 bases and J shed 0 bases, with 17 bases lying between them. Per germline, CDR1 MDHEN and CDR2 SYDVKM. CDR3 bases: TGTGCCAGCAGTCCACCCCCTCCCACCCTCTCCTACGAGCAGTACTTC. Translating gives CASSPPPPTLSYEQYF.

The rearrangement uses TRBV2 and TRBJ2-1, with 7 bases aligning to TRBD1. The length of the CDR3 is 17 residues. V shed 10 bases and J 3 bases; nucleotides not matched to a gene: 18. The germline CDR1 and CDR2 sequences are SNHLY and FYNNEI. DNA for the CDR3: TGTGCCAACCACTTTTTCCCGGGACAGAAACACTACAATGAGCAGTTCTTC. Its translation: CANHFFPGQKHYNEQFF.

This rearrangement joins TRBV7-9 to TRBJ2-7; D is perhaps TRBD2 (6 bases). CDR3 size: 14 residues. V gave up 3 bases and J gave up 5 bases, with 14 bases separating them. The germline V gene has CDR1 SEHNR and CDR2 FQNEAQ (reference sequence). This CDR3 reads CASSFAGGGDEQYF. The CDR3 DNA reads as TGTGCCAGCAGCTTCGCCGGTGGAGGGGACGAGCAGTACTTC.

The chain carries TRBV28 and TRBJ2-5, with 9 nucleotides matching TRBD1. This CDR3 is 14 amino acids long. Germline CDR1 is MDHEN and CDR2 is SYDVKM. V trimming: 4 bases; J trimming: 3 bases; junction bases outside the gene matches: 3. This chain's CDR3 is CASSSRTGEETQYF. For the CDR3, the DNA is TGTGCCAGCAGTTCCCGGACAGGGGAAGAGACCCAGTACTTC. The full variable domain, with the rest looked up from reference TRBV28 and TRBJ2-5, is DVKVTQSSRYLVKRTGEKVFLECVQDMDHENMFWYRQDPGLGLRLIYFSYDVKMKEKGDIPEGYSVSREKKERFSLILESASTNQTSMYLCASSSRTGEETQYFGPGTRLLVL.

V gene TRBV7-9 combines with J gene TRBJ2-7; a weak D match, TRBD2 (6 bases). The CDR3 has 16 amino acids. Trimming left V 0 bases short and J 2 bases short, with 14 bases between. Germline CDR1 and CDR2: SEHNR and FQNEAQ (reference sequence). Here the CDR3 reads CASSLAGGDPTYEQYF. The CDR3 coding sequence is TGTGCCAGCAGCTTAGCGGGGGGAGACCCTACCTACGAGCAGTACTTC.

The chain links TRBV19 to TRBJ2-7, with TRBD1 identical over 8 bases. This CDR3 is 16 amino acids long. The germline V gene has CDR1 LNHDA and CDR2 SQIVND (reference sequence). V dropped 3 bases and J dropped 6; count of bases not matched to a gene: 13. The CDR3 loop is CASSMAPRTGTVEQYF. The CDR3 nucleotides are TGTGCCAGTAGTATGGCTCCGAGGACAGGGACAGTCGAGCAGTACTTC. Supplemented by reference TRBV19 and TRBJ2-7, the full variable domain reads DGGITQSPKYLFRKEGQNVTLSCEQNLNHDAMYWYRQDPGQGLRLIYYSQIVNDFQKGDIAEGYSVSREKKESFPLTVTSAQKNPTAFYLCASSMAPRTGTVEQYFGPGTRLTVT.

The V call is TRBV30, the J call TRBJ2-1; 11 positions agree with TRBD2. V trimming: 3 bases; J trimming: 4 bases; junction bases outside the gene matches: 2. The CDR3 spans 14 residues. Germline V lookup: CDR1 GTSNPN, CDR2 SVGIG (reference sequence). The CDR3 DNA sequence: TGTGCCTGGAGGGGACTAGCGGAGTACAATGAGCAGTTCTTC. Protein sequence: CAWRGLAEYNEQFF.